This T cell receptor beta chain originates from a study of T-cell reconstitution after alpha-beta-depleted transplantation in children. The sample holds one count of this clonotype. For TCRbeta, the library was prepared with unique molecular identifiers. TCRdb re-derived calls from the PCR reads in MiXCR, one entry per CDR3 protein. The top ten clones hold 7% to 9.5% of a sample with about 300,000 distinct CDR3 sequences, 10% of them seen once. Germline V gives CDR1 MDHEN, CDR2 SYDVKM. V gave up 5 bases and J gave up 10 bases, with 18 bases separating them. CDR3 length equals 14 residues. The genes are TRBV28 and TRBJ2-1, with D possibly matching TRBD2 (7 bases). Sequencing used PBMCs, obtained before TCRalphabeta/CD19-depleted stem cell transplant. This TCR derives from a boy younger than two with acute myeloid leukemia, due to receive a stem cell transplant. The CDR3 DNA follows: TGTGCCAGCAGTACGCCTCAGGGGAGGGACGAGCAGTTCTTC. As protein: CASSTPQGRDEQFF.